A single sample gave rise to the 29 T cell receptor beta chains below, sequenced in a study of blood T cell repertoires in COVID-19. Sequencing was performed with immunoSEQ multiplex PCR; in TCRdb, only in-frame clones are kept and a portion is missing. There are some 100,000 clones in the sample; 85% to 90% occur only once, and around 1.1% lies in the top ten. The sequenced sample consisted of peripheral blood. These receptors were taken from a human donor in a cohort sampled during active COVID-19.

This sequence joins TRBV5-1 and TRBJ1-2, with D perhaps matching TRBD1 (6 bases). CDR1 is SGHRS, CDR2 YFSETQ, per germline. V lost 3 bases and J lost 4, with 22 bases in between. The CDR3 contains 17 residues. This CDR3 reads CASSSNELLDRTYGYTF. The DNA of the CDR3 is TGCGCCAGCAGCTCCAACGAGTTACTAGACAGGACCTATGGCTACACCTTC.

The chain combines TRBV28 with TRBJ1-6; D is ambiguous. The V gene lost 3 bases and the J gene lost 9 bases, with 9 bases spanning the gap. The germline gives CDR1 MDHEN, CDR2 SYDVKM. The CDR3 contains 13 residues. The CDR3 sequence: CASSFTDTSPLHF. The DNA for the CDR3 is TGTGCCAGCAGTTTTACAGATACTTCACCCCTCCACTTT.

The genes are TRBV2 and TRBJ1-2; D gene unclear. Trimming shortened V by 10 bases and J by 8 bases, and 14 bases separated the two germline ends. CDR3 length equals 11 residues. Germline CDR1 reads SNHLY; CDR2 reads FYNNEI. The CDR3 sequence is CATILRTGYTF. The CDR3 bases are TGTGCCACAATACTAAGAACCGGCTACACCTTC.

The DNA of the CDR3 is TGTGCCAGCAGTTACCGGAGGACTAGCGGGCGGAAAGAGACCCAGTACTTC. Its protein product is CASSYRRTSGRKETQYF. The chain carries TRBV6-2 or TRBV6-3 and TRBJ2-5, with 11 nucleotides matching TRBD2. Germline CDR1 MNHEY, CDR2 SVGEGT. The V gene end was trimmed by 2 bases and the J gene end by 3 bases; junction bases not matched to a gene: 8. The CDR3 consists of 17 residues.

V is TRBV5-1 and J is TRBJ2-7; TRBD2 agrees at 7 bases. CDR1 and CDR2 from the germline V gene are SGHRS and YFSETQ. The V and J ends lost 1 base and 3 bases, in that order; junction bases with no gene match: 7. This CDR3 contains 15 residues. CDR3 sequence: CASSLYSLADYEQYF. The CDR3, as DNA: TGCGCCAGCAGCTTGTATAGTCTAGCGGACTACGAGCAGTACTTC.

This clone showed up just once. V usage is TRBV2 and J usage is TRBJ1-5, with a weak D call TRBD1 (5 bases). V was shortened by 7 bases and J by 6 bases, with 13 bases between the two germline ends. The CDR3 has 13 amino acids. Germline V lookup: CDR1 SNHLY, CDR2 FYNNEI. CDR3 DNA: TGTGCCAGCACGGGCAGGGAGGCTCAGCCCCAGCATTTT. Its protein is CASTGREAQPQHF.

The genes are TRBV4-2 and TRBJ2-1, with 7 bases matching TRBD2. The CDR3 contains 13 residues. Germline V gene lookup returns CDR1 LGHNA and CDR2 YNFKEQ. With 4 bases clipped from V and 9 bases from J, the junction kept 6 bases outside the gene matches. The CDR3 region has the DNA TGTGCCAGCAGCCGGACACTAGCGACTGAGCAGTTCTTC. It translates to CASSRTLATEQFF.

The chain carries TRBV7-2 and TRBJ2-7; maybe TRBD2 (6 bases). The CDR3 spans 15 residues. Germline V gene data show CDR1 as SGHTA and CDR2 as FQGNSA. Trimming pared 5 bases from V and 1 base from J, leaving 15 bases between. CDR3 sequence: CASSPHPGLSYEQYF. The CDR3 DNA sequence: TGTGCCAGCAGCCCTCATCCGGGACTTTCCTACGAGCAGTACTTC. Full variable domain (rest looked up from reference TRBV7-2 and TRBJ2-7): GAGVSQSPSNKVTEKGKDVELRCDPISGHTALYWYRQSLGQGLEFLIYFQGNSAPDKSGLPSDRFSAERTGGSVSTLTIQRTQQEDSAVYLCASSPHPGLSYEQYFGPGTRLTVT.

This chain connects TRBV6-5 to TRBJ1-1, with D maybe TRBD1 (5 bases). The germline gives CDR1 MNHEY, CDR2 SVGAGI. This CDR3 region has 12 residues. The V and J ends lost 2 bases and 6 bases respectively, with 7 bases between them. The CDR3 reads CASSYRGAEAFF. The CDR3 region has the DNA TGTGCCAGCAGTTACAGGGGCGCTGAAGCTTTCTTT.

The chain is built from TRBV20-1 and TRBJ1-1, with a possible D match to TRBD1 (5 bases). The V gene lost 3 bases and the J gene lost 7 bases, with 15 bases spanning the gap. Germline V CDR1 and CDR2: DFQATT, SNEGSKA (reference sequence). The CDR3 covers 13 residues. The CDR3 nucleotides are TGCAGTGCTAGTGGGGCAGACATTGTTGAAGCTTTCTTT. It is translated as CSASGADIVEAFF.

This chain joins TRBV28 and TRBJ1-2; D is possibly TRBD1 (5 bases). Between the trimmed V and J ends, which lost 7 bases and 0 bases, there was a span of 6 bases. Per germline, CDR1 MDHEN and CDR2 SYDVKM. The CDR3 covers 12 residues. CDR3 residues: CASKGPNYGYTF. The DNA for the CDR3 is TGTGCCAGCAAGGGGCCTAACTATGGCTACACCTTC.

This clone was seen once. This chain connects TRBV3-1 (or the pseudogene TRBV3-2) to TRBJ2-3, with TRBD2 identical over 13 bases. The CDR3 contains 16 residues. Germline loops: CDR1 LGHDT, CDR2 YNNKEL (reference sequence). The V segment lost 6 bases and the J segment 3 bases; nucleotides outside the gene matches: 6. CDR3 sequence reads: CASRLTSGGATDTQYF. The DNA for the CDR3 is TGTGCCAGCAGGCTAACTAGCGGGGGGGCGACAGATACGCAGTATTTT.

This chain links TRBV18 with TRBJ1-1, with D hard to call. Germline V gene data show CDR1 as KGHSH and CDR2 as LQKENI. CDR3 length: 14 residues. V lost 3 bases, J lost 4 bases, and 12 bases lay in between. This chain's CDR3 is CASSPGSKGTEAFF. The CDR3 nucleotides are TGTGCCAGCTCACCGGGGAGTAAGGGCACTGAAGCTTTCTTT.

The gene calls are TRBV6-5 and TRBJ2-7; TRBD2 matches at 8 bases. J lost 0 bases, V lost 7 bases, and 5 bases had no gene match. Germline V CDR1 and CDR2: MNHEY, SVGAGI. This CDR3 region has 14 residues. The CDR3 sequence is CASTSGGSSYEQYF. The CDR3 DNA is TGTGCCAGCACCTCGGGGGGGAGCTCCTACGAGCAGTACTTC.

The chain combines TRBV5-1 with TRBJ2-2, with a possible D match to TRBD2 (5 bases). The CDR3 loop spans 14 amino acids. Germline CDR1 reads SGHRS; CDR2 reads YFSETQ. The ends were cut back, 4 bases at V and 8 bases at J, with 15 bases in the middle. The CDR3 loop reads CASSPTVSGGELFF. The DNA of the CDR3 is TGCGCCAGCAGCCCGACGGTCTCGGGAGGGGAGCTGTTTTTT.

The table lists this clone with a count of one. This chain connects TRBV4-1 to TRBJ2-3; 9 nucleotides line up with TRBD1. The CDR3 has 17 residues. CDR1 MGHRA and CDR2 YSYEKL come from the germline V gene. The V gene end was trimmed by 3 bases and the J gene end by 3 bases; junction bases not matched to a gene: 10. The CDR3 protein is CASSHTRTGAGTDTQYF. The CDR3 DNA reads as TGCGCCAGCAGCCATACACGGACAGGGGCGGGGACAGATACGCAGTATTTT.

This CDR3 is CAVGRGGTGNTIYF. The CDR3 DNA sequence: TGTGCCGTTGGGAGGGGAGGAACTGGAAACACCATATATTTT. The V gene is TRBV19, the J gene TRBJ1-3; a possible D gene is TRBD1 (5 bases). V was cut by 11 bases and J by 2 bases, with 16 bases left in between. This CDR3 contains 14 residues. CDR1 LNHDA and CDR2 SQIVND come from the germline V gene (reference sequence).

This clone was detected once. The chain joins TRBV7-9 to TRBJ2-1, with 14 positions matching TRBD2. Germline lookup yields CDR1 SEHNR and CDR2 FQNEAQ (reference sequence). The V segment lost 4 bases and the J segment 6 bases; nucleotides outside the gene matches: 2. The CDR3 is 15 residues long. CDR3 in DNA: TGTGCCAGCAGCTCGACTAGCGGGAGGGCCAATGAGCAGTTCTTC. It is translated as CASSSTSGRANEQFF.

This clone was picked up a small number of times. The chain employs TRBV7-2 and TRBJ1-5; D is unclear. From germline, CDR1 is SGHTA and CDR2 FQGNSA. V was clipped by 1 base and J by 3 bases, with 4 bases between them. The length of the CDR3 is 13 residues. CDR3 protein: CASSLGVNQPQHF. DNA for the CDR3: TGTGCCAGCAGCTTAGGAGTCAATCAGCCCCAGCATTTT.

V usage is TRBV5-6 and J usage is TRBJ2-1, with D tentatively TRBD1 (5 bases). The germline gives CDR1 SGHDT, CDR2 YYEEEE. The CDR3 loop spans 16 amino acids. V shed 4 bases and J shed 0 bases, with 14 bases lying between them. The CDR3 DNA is TGTGCCAGCAGCCCTAGGGTACAGGTCTCCTACAATGAGCAGTTCTTC. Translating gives CASSPRVQVSYNEQFF. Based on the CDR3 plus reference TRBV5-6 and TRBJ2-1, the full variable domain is DAGVTQSPTHLIKTRGQQVTLRCSPKSGHDTVSWYQQALGQGPQFIFQYYEEEERQRGNFPDRFSGHQFPNYSSELNVNALLLGDSALYLCASSPRVQVSYNEQFFGPGTRLTVL.

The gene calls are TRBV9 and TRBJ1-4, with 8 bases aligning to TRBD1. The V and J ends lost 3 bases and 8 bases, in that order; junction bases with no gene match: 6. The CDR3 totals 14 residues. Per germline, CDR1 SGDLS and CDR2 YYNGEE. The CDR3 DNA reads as TGTGCCAGCAGCGAGGGGACAGGAGGCGAAAAACTGTTTTTT. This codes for CASSEGTGGEKLFF.

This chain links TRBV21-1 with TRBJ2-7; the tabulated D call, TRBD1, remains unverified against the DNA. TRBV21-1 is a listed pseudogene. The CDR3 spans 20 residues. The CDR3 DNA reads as TGTGCCAGCAGCAAACTACAGCTCGGACAGGGGGCTGGAGACCCTTACGAGCAGTACTTC. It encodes CASSKLQLGQGAGDPYEQYF.

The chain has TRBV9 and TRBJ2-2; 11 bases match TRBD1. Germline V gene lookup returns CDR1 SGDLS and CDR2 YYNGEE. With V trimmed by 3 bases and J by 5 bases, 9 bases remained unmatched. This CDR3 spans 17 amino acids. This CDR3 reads CASSAGQGARKTGELFF. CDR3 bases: TGTGCCAGCAGCGCCGGACAGGGGGCAAGGAAGACCGGGGAGCTGTTTTTT.

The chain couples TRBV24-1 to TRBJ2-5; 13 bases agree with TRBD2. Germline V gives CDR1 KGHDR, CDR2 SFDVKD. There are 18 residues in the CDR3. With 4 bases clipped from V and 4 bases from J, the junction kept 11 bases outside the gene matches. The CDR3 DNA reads TGTGCCACCAGTGAGACCCCCGGGACTAGCGGGATTGGAGAGACCCAGTACTTC. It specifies CATSETPGTSGIGETQYF.

The CDR3: CATSDAGQNYNEQFF. The CDR3 DNA reads as TGTGCCACCAGTGACGCCGGACAGAATTACAATGAGCAGTTCTTC. The chain combines TRBV24-1 with TRBJ2-1, with TRBD1 as a possible D gene (6 bases). The V gene's germline CDR1 is KGHDR and CDR2 SFDVKD. CDR3 length: 15 amino acids. The ends were cut back, 4 bases at V and 4 bases at J, with 13 bases in the middle.

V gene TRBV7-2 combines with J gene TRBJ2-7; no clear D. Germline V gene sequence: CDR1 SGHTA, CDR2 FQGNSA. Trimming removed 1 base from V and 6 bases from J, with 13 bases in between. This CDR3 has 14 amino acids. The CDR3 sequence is CASSLGAERLEQYF. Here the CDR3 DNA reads TGTGCCAGCAGCTTAGGCGCCGAGAGACTCGAGCAGTACTTC.

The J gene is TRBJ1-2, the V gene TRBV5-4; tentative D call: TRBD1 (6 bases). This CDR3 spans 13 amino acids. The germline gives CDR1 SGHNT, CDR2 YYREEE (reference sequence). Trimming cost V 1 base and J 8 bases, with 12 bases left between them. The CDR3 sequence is CASSLPGGLGYTF. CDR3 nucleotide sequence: TGTGCCAGCAGCTTGCCGGGGGGGCTCGGCTACACCTTC.

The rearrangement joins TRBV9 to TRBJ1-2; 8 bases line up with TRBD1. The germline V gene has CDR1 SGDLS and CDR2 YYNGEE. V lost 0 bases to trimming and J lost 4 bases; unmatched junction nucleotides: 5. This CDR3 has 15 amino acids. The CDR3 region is CASSVAGGHGYGYTF. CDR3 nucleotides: TGTGCCAGCAGCGTAGCAGGGGGCCATGGCTATGGCTACACCTTC.

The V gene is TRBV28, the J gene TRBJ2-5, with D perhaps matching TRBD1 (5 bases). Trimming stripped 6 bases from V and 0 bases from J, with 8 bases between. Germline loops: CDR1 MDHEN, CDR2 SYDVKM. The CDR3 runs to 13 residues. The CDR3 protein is CASRAGYQETQYF. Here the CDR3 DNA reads TGTGCCAGCAGGGCAGGGTACCAAGAGACCCAGTACTTC.